The clone carrying this T cell receptor beta chain was detected only a few times. The antigen is unknown. The data were obtained in a study of cytomegalovirus exposure and HLA in healthy donors. Overall study findings and caveats: The authors later found most CMV-associated TCR beta chains appeared HLA-restricted. A later analysis showed that HLA-associated TCR beta chains had undergone more clonal expansion than equally common others.

Looked up from germline, CDR1 is SGHKS and CDR2 is YYEKEE (reference sequence). V lost 4 bases and J 4 bases, leaving 14 bases between the germline ends. The CDR3 consists of 14 residues. Both 60 Vbeta primers and 13 Jbeta primers went into the PCR. Clones were sequenced by immunoSEQ multiplex PCR, and TCRdb holds only the in-frame ones, with some missing. The sample has more than 140,000 clones; roughly 75% are singletons. This sequence originates from a middle-aged man in good health and CMV-seronegative. This chain connects TRBV5-5 to TRBJ2-5; D possibly corresponds to TRBD1 (6 bases). Sequences were obtained from PBMCs. CDR3 region: CASSPQGSPETQYF. CDR3 bases: TGTGCCAGCAGCCCACAGGGTTCCCCAGAGACCCAGTACTTC.